Presented here are 20 T cell receptor beta chains from one specimen sequenced in a study of CD4 and CD8 cells across lung adenocarcinoma regions. TCRdb re-called the PCR reads with MiXCR, one entry per CDR3 protein. Here the sample spans around 10,000 distinct CDR3 sequences, over 35% being singletons. The specimen sequenced was CD4+ T cells from the margin of a lung tumor. All receptors come from a female donor with lung adenocarcinoma. The CD4 and CD8 labels of this study may be unreliable.

Within the sample, this clonotype is large. V gene TRBV6-5 combines with J gene TRBJ1-2; 7 bases are shared with TRBD1. Germline CDR1 MNHEY, CDR2 SVGAGI. V was pared by 0 bases and J by 6 bases, with 7 bases of the junction left unmatched. The CDR3 is 15 amino acids. This chain's CDR3 is CASSYSRQGRDGYTF. DNA of the CDR3: TGTGCCAGCAGTTACTCGAGACAGGGTCGGGATGGCTACACCTTC.

The CDR3 here is CASSEHGAEDTQYF. In DNA form, the CDR3 reads TGTGCCAGCAGTGAACATGGAGCGGAAGATACGCAGTACTTC. The genes are TRBV6-1 and TRBJ2-4; tentative D call: TRBD2 (5 bases). In germline, CDR1 is MNHNS, CDR2 SASEGT. V lost 2 bases and J 13 bases, leaving 18 bases between the germline ends. This CDR3 region has 14 residues.

The chain is built from TRBV7-2 and TRBJ2-1; TRBD2 agrees at 8 bases. Per germline, CDR1 SGHTA and CDR2 FQGNSA. This CDR3 has 15 amino acids. The junction had 1 base not matched to a gene; V was cut back by 1 base and J by 2 bases. In DNA, the CDR3 is TGTGCCAGCAGCTTAGGGACTAGCACCTACAATGAGCAGTTCTTC. Protein product: CASSLGTSTYNEQFF. Looking up the rest from reference TRBV7-2 and TRBJ2-1 gives the full variable domain: GAGVSQSPSNKVTEKGKDVELRCDPISGHTALYWYRQSLGQGLEFLIYFQGNSAPDKSGLPSDRFSAERTGGSVSTLTIQRTQQEDSAVYLCASSLGTSTYNEQFFGPGTRLTVL.

A few counts support this clonotype. The CDR3 bases are TGTGCCAGCAGTCCAGACAGGGGCTCCTACAATGAGCAGTTCTTC. The encoded protein is CASSPDRGSYNEQFF. The chain is built from TRBV2 and TRBJ2-1; the match to TRBD1 covers 8 bases. Looked up from germline, CDR1 is SNHLY and CDR2 is FYNNEI. This CDR3 contains 15 residues. V was clipped by 5 bases and J by 0 bases; unmatched bases: 3.

Concerning this clonotype itself: A much larger clone sits a single nucleotide away, making a read error possible. The gene calls are TRBV7-2 and TRBJ2-7; D call uncertain. The CDR3 spans 15 residues. CDR1 is SGHTA, CDR2 FQGNSA, per germline. The CDR3 sequence is CANSLGTGSSYEQYF. CDR3 DNA sequence: TGTGCCAACAGCTTAGGAACTGGTAGCTCCTACGAGCAGTACTTC.

The table lists this clonotype with many counts. The chain employs TRBV6-6 and TRBJ1-2; D not resolved. Germline V gene sequence: CDR1 MNHNY, CDR2 SVGAGI (reference sequence). The CDR3 is 14 amino acids. V was pared by 2 bases and J by 8 bases, with 15 bases between. The chain's CDR3 is CASSYAASEGGYTF. Written as DNA, the CDR3 is TGTGCCAGCAGTTACGCTGCCAGCGAGGGAGGCTACACCTTC.

The chain employs TRBV6-1 and TRBJ2-3; 13 bases agree with TRBD2. Germline lookup yields CDR1 MNHNS and CDR2 SASEGT. The CDR3 contains 15 residues. J was trimmed by 3 bases and V by 6 bases; bases with no gene match: 3. The CDR3, as DNA: TGTGCCAGCAGGACTAGCGGGAGGTTGACAGATACGCAGTATTTT. Its protein is CASRTSGRLTDTQYF.

V and J are TRBV6-1 and TRBJ2-1, with TRBD1 matching 8 bases. The J call is doubtful: the DNA matches TRBJ2-5 better. The CDR3 has 16 residues. Germline V gene data show CDR1 as MNHNS and CDR2 as SASEGT. The chain's CDR3 is CASSPPRQGARETQYF. CDR3 DNA: TGTGCCAGCAGTCCCCCGCGGCAGGGGGCTCGGGAGACCCAGTACTTC.

In the case of this clonotype: The junction departs from germline at one end; a sequencing error may be responsible. The genes are TRBV11-3 and TRBJ2-4; possibly TRBD2 for D (5 bases). The CDR3 runs 14 residues. CDR1 SGHNT and CDR2 YENEEA come from the germline V gene. CDR3 DNA: TGTGCCAGCAGCTTACTGCGGGCCAAAAACACGCAGTACTTT. Its protein product is CASSLLRAKNTQYF. The whole variable domain, filled in from reference TRBV11-3 and TRBJ2-4, reads EAGVVQSPRYKIIEKKQPVAFWCNPISGHNTLYWYLQNLGQGPELLIRYENEEAVDDSQLPKDRFSAERLKGVDSTLKIQPAELGDSAVYLCASSLLRAKNTQYFGAGTRLSVL.

The chain is built from TRBV6-5 and TRBJ2-5, with D perhaps given as TRBD1 or TRBD2 (5 bases each). Near its end, the DNA agrees better with TRBJ2-1, so the J call may be wrong. Per germline, CDR1 MNHEY and CDR2 SVGAGI. The CDR3 has 15 amino acids. CDR3 region: CASSYDSGGGNEQFF. CDR3 DNA sequence: TGTGCCAGCAGTTATGACAGCGGCGGTGGGAATGAGCAGTTCTTC.

V is TRBV4-1 and J is TRBJ2-3; D possibly corresponds to TRBD1 (5 bases). This CDR3 has 16 amino acids. Germline CDR1 reads MGHRA; CDR2 reads YSYEKL. V was cut by 0 bases and J by 4 bases, with 14 bases left in between. The CDR3 DNA sequence: TGCGCCAGCAGCCAAGATATTTCAGGGCTGGCAGATACGCAGTATTTT. Its protein product is CASSQDISGLADTQYF.

The V and J genes are TRBV6-5 and TRBJ2-1; TRBD1 agrees at 7 bases. Germline values: CDR1 MNHEY, CDR2 SVGAGI. The V segment lost 2 bases and the J segment 10 bases; nucleotides outside the gene matches: 11. This CDR3 region has 15 residues. The DNA of the CDR3 is TGTGCCAGCAGTTACCCGAGCGAGGGGGCCGGGGAGCAGTTCTTC. Its protein product is CASSYPSEGAGEQFF.

This clonotype was counted ten times or more. CDR3 region: CASSYGTGGKETQYF. Here the CDR3 DNA reads TGTGCCAGCAGTTACGGGACGGGCGGGAAAGAGACCCAGTACTTC. V gene TRBV6-5 combines with J gene TRBJ2-5; TRBD2 might be the D (6 bases). The CDR3 is 15 amino acids. V lost 2 bases, J lost 3 bases, and 13 bases lay in between. The germline CDR1 and CDR2 sequences are MNHEY and SVGAGI.

This clonotype has just a few counts. The genes are TRBV6-1 and TRBJ2-5, with TRBD2 matching over 7 bases. The DNA end is more similar to TRBJ2-7, so the J call may be wrong. Germline CDR1 reads MNHNS; CDR2 reads SASEGT. This CDR3 has 14 residues. In DNA form, the CDR3 reads TGTGCCAGCAGTGAAGCTAGCGGGTCCTACGAGCAGTACTTC. Translating it yields CASSEASGSYEQYF.

This clonotype was found a few times. With a much larger clone just one base away, this may be a read error. V and J are TRBV7-2 and TRBJ2-1; the match to TRBD2 covers 8 bases. The end of the DNA is better explained by TRBJ2-7, so the J call may be wrong. The CDR3 contains 13 residues. CDR1 and CDR2 (germline): SGHTA, FQGNSA. Here the CDR3 reads CASSLRREGEQYF. CDR3 bases: TGTGCCAGCAGCTTAAGACGGGAGGGAGAGCAGTACTTC.

This clonotype occurred a few times. This chain connects TRBV7-2 to TRBJ2-1; TRBD2 aligns across 7 bases. The DNA matches TRBJ2-5 better at its end, which makes the J call doubtful. The CDR3 runs 12 residues. Germline V lookup: CDR1 SGHTA, CDR2 FQGNSA. The CDR3 DNA follows: TGTGCCAGCAACCCCCCGGGGGGGACCCAGTACTTC. Protein sequence: CASNPPGGTQYF.

V and J are TRBV6-5 and TRBJ2-1; maybe TRBD2 (5 bases). V lost 8 bases to trimming and J lost 4 bases, with 15 bases between them. The CDR3 totals 14 residues. From germline, CDR1 is MNHEY and CDR2 SVGAGI. In nucleotides, the CDR3 is TGTGCCAGCTGCTCCGGGAAAGGATACAATGAGCAGTTCTTC. Protein product: CASCSGKGYNEQFF.

This clonotype is judged medium-sized. The CDR3 sequence is CASSGGQGGRGTQYF. The DNA for the CDR3 is TGTGCCAGCAGTGGTGGACAGGGGGGTAGGGGTACGCAGTATTTT. This chain links TRBV6-1 with TRBJ2-3; TRBD1 aligns across 10 bases. This CDR3 has 15 amino acids. Germline values: CDR1 MNHNS, CDR2 SASEGT. V shed 4 bases and J 8 bases; nucleotides not matched to a gene: 9.

V usage is TRBV27 and J usage is TRBJ2-3; the D gene could be TRBD1 or TRBD2 (6 bases each). The CDR3 has 13 amino acids. V lost 6 bases to trimming and J lost 1 base, with 8 bases between them. CDR1 is MNHEY and CDR2 is SMNVEV in the germline V gene (reference sequence). For the CDR3, the DNA is TGTGCCAGCAGGGAGGGGGGCACAGATACGCAGTATTTT. Translating it yields CASREGGTDTQYF.

This clonotype has more than one count but fewer than ten. The J gene is TRBJ2-1, the V gene TRBV12-5; no definite D call. This CDR3 is built from 14 residues. Germline V gene lookup returns CDR1 LGHNT and CDR2 FRNRAP. V gave up 1 base and J gave up 6 bases, with 10 bases separating them. CDR3 sequence: CASGLGQPSNEQFF. DNA for the CDR3: TGTGCTAGTGGTTTGGGCCAGCCTAGCAATGAGCAGTTCTTC. Together with reference TRBV12-5 and TRBJ2-1, the CDR3 gives the full variable domain: DARVTQTPRHKVTEMGQEVTMRCQPILGHNTVFWYRQTMMQGLELLAYFRNRAPLDDSGMPKDRFSAEMPDATLATLKIQPSEPRDSAVYFCASGLGQPSNEQFFGPGTRLTVL.